One sample yielded the 31 T cell receptor beta chains listed below, sequenced in a study of regulatory T cells in long-lasting Graves disease. Time point here: persistent/refractory GD, antithyroid drugs over 5 years with positive TRAb. After RNA was extracted from PBMCs, the TCR library was made from it. Building the TCR beta libraries relied on iRepertoire HTBI primers, and CDR3 regions underwent Arm-PCR. TCRdb redid the calling of the multiplex PCR reads with MiXCR, one entry per CDR3 protein. Seen here are about 430,000 distinct CDR3 sequences, around 20% observed once, and the top ten hold approximately 15%. The input for sequencing was peripheral blood mononuclear cells (PBMCs), taken when the disease was refractory, from a patient treated with antithyroid drugs. All receptors come from a female donor with Graves disease.

Here the CDR3 DNA reads TGCAGTGCTAGAGTGGCGGGAGGTGGCACAGATACGCAGTATTTT. This codes for CSARVAGGGTDTQYF. The rearrangement uses TRBV20-1 and TRBJ2-3, with 8 bases that match TRBD2. Unmatched junction bases numbered 4, after V lost 1 base and J lost 1 base. Germline lookup yields CDR1 DFQATT and CDR2 SNEGSKA (reference sequence). The CDR3 contains 15 residues.

This sequence joins TRBV5-4 and TRBJ2-5; D not certain. The length of the CDR3 is 14 residues. Per the germline V gene, CDR1 is SGHNT and CDR2 is YYREEE (reference sequence). The ends were cut back, 0 bases at V and 3 bases at J, with 9 bases in the middle. CDR3: CASSLESEKETQYF. CDR3 DNA: TGTGCCAGCAGCTTGGAGTCTGAAAAAGAGACCCAGTACTTC.

This clonotype was observed at least ten times. The V and J genes are TRBV20-1 and TRBJ2-7, with 12 bases matching TRBD2. This CDR3 is 15 amino acids long. Per germline, CDR1 DFQATT and CDR2 SNEGSKA (reference sequence). The trim removed 0 bases at V and 4 bases at J, leaving 4 bases unmatched. The CDR3 nucleotides are TGCAGTGCTAGAGACGGGACTAGCGGGCGATACGAGCAGTACTTC. It translates to CSARDGTSGRYEQYF.

This clonotype was found a few times. The CDR3 bases are TGCAGTGCTGGGGGGACCGGGCCCCGGGAGCAGTACTTC. Translating gives CSAGGTGPREQYF. The rearrangement joins TRBV20-1 to TRBJ2-7, with D perhaps TRBD2 (6 bases). V shed 5 bases and J shed 7 bases, with 18 bases lying between them. The CDR3 has 13 residues. Germline V CDR1 and CDR2: DFQATT, SNEGSKA (reference sequence).

The chain uses TRBV4-2 and TRBJ2-7, with D possibly called TRBD1 or TRBD2 (6 bases each). Germline V lookup: CDR1 LGHNA, CDR2 YNFKEQ. The CDR3 has 15 amino acids. Trimming took 1 base from V and 7 from J, leaving 17 bases between them. The CDR3 is CASSQVVGGGVEQYF. The DNA of the CDR3 is TGTGCCAGCAGCCAAGTTGTCGGGGGCGGCGTAGAGCAGTACTTC.

The rearrangement uses TRBV27 and TRBJ2-7; 10 bases map to TRBD2. Germline V lookup: CDR1 MNHEY, CDR2 SMNVEV (reference sequence). J was trimmed by 5 bases and V by 0 bases; bases with no gene match: 13. This CDR3 has 18 residues. As DNA, the CDR3 is TGTGCCAGCAGTTTATCTCGCCCGGAGCGGGGGGGAACCCACGAGCAGTACTTC. It is translated as CASSLSRPERGGTHEQYF.

This clonotype came up many times. This chain links TRBV2 with TRBJ2-5; 7 positions match TRBD2. Germline CDR1 is SNHLY and CDR2 is FYNNEI. V dropped 8 bases and J dropped 3; count of bases not matched to a gene: 6. This CDR3 region has 13 residues. The CDR3 coding sequence is TGTGCCAGCCGAACTAGCGACAAAGAGACCCAGTACTTC. Its protein is CASRTSDKETQYF.

This clonotype was observed at least ten times. The chain joins TRBV2 to TRBJ2-2; 8 bases are a match to TRBD1. The germline V gene encodes CDR1 SNHLY and CDR2 FYNNEI. V dropped 6 bases and J dropped 0; count of bases not matched to a gene: 3. This CDR3 is 15 amino acids long. CDR3 sequence: CASRQGATNTGELFF. Here the CDR3 DNA reads TGTGCCAGCAGGCAGGGGGCAACGAACACCGGGGAGCTGTTTTTT.

Regarding this clonotype: This may be a read error: a much more frequent sequence differs by one nucleotide. This chain uses TRBV28 with TRBJ1-5; D is perhaps TRBD1 (6 bases). This CDR3 is built from 15 residues. Germline CDR1 MDHEN, CDR2 SYDVKM. The CDR3 reads CASSNRESVNRPQHF. In nucleotides, the CDR3 is TGTGCCAGCAGCAACAGGGAGTCGGTCAATCGGCCCCAGCATTTT.

This clonotype was seen more than once but under ten times. The chain employs TRBV28 and TRBJ2-3; TRBD1 aligns across 7 bases. The V gene end was trimmed by 5 bases and the J gene end by 6 bases; junction bases not matched to a gene: 8. CDR3 size: 14 residues. CDR1 is MDHEN and CDR2 is SYDVKM in the germline V gene. CDR3 sequence (DNA): TGTGCCAGCAGTGCGGACAGGTTTTCGGATACGCAGTATTTT. It specifies CASSADRFSDTQYF.

This clonotype showed up many times. The rearrangement uses TRBV29-1 and TRBJ1-1, with D tentatively TRBD1 (5 bases). Trimming removed 1 base from V and 0 bases from J, with 15 bases in between. Per germline, CDR1 SQVTM and CDR2 ANQGSEA. This CDR3 spans 16 amino acids. The CDR3 coding sequence is TGCAGCGTTGAAGGGTCCCCACAGGACGTGAACACTGAAGCTTTCTTT. This codes for CSVEGSPQDVNTEAFF. Supplemented by reference TRBV29-1 and TRBJ1-1, the full variable domain reads SAVISQKPSRDICQRGTSLTIQCQVDSQVTMMFWYRQQPGQSLTLIATANQGSEATYESGFVIDKFPISRPNLTFSTLTVSNMSPEDSSIYLCSVEGSPQDVNTEAFFGQGTRLTVV.

CDR3 sequence (DNA): TGCGCCAGCAGCTTGGAACAGGGTTCGAACACTGAAGCTTTCTTT. It encodes CASSLEQGSNTEAFF. The rearrangement uses TRBV5-1 and TRBJ1-1; D might be TRBD1 (6 bases). The CDR3 is 15 amino acids. The V gene lost 0 bases and the J gene lost 1 base, with 10 bases spanning the gap. From germline, CDR1 is SGHRS and CDR2 YFSETQ.

In its sample, this clonotype was seen once. The chain has TRBV7-9 and TRBJ2-3; the D gene is possibly TRBD1 (6 bases). This CDR3 has 13 amino acids. Germline V gene sequence: CDR1 SEHNR, CDR2 FQNEAQ (reference sequence). Trimming took 5 bases from V and 4 from J, leaving 10 bases between them. This CDR3 is CASSAQGSDTQYF. DNA for the CDR3: TGTGCCAGCAGCGCGCAGGGGTCAGATACGCAGTATTTT. The variable domain in full, completed from reference TRBV7-9 and TRBJ2-3, reads DTGVSQNPRHKITKRGQNVTFRCDPISEHNRLYWYRQTLGQGPEFLTYFQNEAQLEKSRLLSDRFSAERPKGSFSTLEIQRTEQGDSAMYLCASSAQGSDTQYFGPGTRLTVL.

V gene TRBV5-5 combines with J gene TRBJ2-1, with 13 bases fitting TRBD2. The V gene's germline CDR1 is SGHKS and CDR2 YYEKEE (reference sequence). Unmatched junction bases numbered 11, after V lost 4 bases and J lost 7 bases. The CDR3 runs 17 residues. CDR3 nucleotides: TGTGCCAGCAGCCCACTGCCAGGGACTAGCGGGAAGAATGAGCAGTTCTTC. Translation gives CASSPLPGTSGKNEQFF.

Concerning this clonotype: Being one base from a much bigger clone, this may be a read error. The gene calls are TRBV28 and TRBJ2-2, with a possible D match to TRBD2 (5 bases). Germline V gene lookup returns CDR1 MDHEN and CDR2 SYDVKM. CDR3 length: 14 amino acids. The CDR3 spells CASSATENTGELLF. Here the CDR3 DNA reads TGTGCCAGCAGCGCGACCGAGAACACCGGGGAGCTGCTTTTT.

This clonotype was seen many times. The V and J genes are TRBV28 and TRBJ2-7; D is perhaps TRBD2 (6 bases). CDR3 size: 15 residues. From germline, CDR1 is MDHEN and CDR2 SYDVKM. Trimming took 7 bases from V and 5 from J, leaving 21 bases between them. The CDR3 DNA sequence: TGTGCCAGCACGGGAGTCGAGTTCTCTCTACACGAGCAGTACTTC. Translation gives CASTGVEFSLHEQYF.

This clonotype was seen a handful of times. The V call is TRBV28, the J call TRBJ2-5; D gene ambiguous. Germline V lookup: CDR1 MDHEN, CDR2 SYDVKM. This CDR3 has 14 residues. Deletions cut 1 base from V and 2 bases from J, with 8 bases between. The CDR3 reads CASSLLPSQETQYF. In nucleotides, the CDR3 is TGTGCCAGCAGTTTATTGCCCAGTCAAGAGACCCAGTACTTC.

This clonotype has a count of ten or more. The rearrangement links TRBV20-1 to TRBJ1-5, with 7 bases matching TRBD1. CDR3 size: 14 residues. Trimming took 6 bases from V and 11 from J; bases not matched to a gene: 16. Germline lookup yields CDR1 DFQATT and CDR2 SNEGSKA (reference sequence). In DNA, the CDR3 is TGCAGTGCCGCGGTTACAGGGGACCCTCAAGCCCAGCATTTT. Amino acids: CSAAVTGDPQAQHF.

The chain employs TRBV9 and TRBJ2-1; D is perhaps TRBD2 (5 bases). CDR1 and CDR2 (germline): SGDLS, YYNGEE. The V gene lost 0 bases and the J gene lost 4 bases, with 8 bases spanning the gap. The CDR3 spans 14 residues. The CDR3 DNA reads as TGTGCCAGCAGCGTAGGAGGCGGGTACAATGAGCAGTTCTTC. Translation gives CASSVGGGYNEQFF.

The chain has TRBV6-1 and TRBJ2-1, with D possibly being TRBD2 (6 bases). V shed 8 bases and J shed 2 bases, with 13 bases lying between them. The CDR3 is made up of 14 amino acids. From germline, CDR1 is MNHNS and CDR2 SASEGT. CDR3 sequence: CASVRRGTYNEQFF. The CDR3 region has the DNA TGTGCCAGCGTTCGGCGGGGAACCTACAATGAGCAGTTCTTC.

The V gene is TRBV14, the J gene TRBJ2-2; 13 bases are shared with TRBD2. V lost 4 bases, J lost 6 bases, and 8 bases stayed unmatched. Germline CDR1 SGHDN, CDR2 FVKESK. The CDR3 length is 17 residues. CDR3 nucleotide sequence: TGTGCCAGCAGCCCCTACCGGACTAGCGGGAGATCCGGGGAGCTGTTTTTT. As protein: CASSPYRTSGRSGELFF.

This clonotype was picked up many times. This sequence joins TRBV2 and TRBJ1-1; D is unclear. Germline CDR1 reads SNHLY; CDR2 reads FYNNEI. V was pared by 10 bases and J by 0 bases, with 12 bases between. This CDR3 region has 13 residues. CDR3 sequence: CAMTREMNTEAFF. For the CDR3, the DNA is TGTGCCATGACGAGGGAGATGAACACTGAAGCTTTCTTT.

This clonotype was found many times. The V gene is TRBV24-1, the J gene TRBJ2-2; D is possibly TRBD1 or TRBD2 (5 bases each). The germline CDR1 and CDR2 sequences are KGHDR and SFDVKD. The ends were cut back, 7 bases at V and 2 bases at J, with 13 bases in the middle. The CDR3 runs 15 residues. The CDR3 DNA is TGTGCCACCAGCCTCGGGACGGGAAACACCGGGGAGCTGTTTTTT. This gives the protein CATSLGTGNTGELFF.

This clonotype was seen at least ten times. This chain joins TRBV28 and TRBJ2-5, with D tentatively TRBD1 (5 bases). The length of the CDR3 is 15 residues. Germline loops: CDR1 MDHEN, CDR2 SYDVKM. V was pared by 5 bases and J by 5 bases, with 18 bases between. CDR3 sequence (DNA): TGTGCCAGCAGTACCCCCGGACAACGGCGGGAGACCCAGTACTTC. Its protein product is CASSTPGQRRETQYF.

This CDR3 is CSARLASSTDTQYF. In nucleotides, the CDR3 is TGCAGTGCTAGACTAGCCTCTAGCACAGATACGCAGTATTTT. The V and J genes are TRBV20-1 and TRBJ2-3, with a weak D call TRBD2 (5 bases). V was pared by 2 bases and J by 0 bases, with 9 bases between. The germline V gene encodes CDR1 DFQATT and CDR2 SNEGSKA (reference sequence). CDR3 size: 14 residues.

This clonotype has only a few counts. The chain carries TRBV7-2 and TRBJ2-2; TRBD2 agrees at 10 bases. The CDR3 has 15 residues. V gave up 4 bases and J gave up 1 base; unmatched junction bases: 0. The V gene's germline CDR1 is SGHTA and CDR2 FQGNSA. CDR3 protein: CASSWTSGNTGELFF. DNA of the CDR3: TGTGCCAGCAGCTGGACTAGCGGGAACACCGGGGAGCTGTTTTTT.

This clonotype has a count of ten or more. V is TRBV2 and J is TRBJ2-7, with 9 bases fitting TRBD2. The junction had 10 bases not matched to a gene; V was cut back by 6 bases and J by 7 bases. Germline CDR1 reads SNHLY; CDR2 reads FYNNEI. There are 14 residues in the CDR3. The CDR3 reads CASSTSGSPGEQYF. CDR3 bases: TGTGCCAGCAGCACTAGCGGGTCACCGGGTGAGCAGTACTTC.

The table lists this clonotype with many counts. The V and J genes are TRBV28 and TRBJ1-1; D is ambiguous. V lost 1 base and J 5 bases, leaving 2 bases between the germline ends. This CDR3 contains 11 residues. Germline CDR1 and CDR2: MDHEN and SYDVKM. CDR3 loop: CASSLLTEAFF. For the CDR3, the DNA is TGTGCCAGCAGTTTATTGACTGAAGCTTTCTTT.

This clonotype was detected many times. CDR3 protein: CASIRAGVLNTEAFF. CDR3 in DNA: TGTGCCAGCATAAGGGCTGGGGTTTTGAACACTGAAGCTTTCTTT. V gene TRBV28 combines with J gene TRBJ1-1; D is undetermined. The germline V and J ends were trimmed by 7 bases and 0 bases, with 15 bases remaining between them. The CDR3 covers 15 residues. The germline V gene encodes CDR1 MDHEN and CDR2 SYDVKM.

The chain's CDR3 is CSAQRRSSYNSPLHF. The CDR3 DNA reads as TGCAGTGCTCAACGCAGGAGCTCCTATAATTCACCCCTCCACTTT. This rearrangement joins TRBV20-1 to TRBJ1-6; D unclear. V lost 5 bases and J 0 bases, leaving 11 bases between the germline ends. Germline lookup yields CDR1 DFQATT and CDR2 SNEGSKA (reference sequence). The CDR3 totals 15 residues.

This chain connects TRBV7-3 to TRBJ2-5; the D is unclear. The tail of the sequence fits TRBJ2-1 better, so the J call may be wrong. Per the germline V gene, CDR1 is SGHTA and CDR2 is FQGTGA. The CDR3 consists of 13 residues. CDR3 residues: CASSSVHSSEQFF. The CDR3 DNA reads as TGTGCCAGCAGCTCCGTCCACAGCTCTGAGCAGTTCTTC.